The clone carrying this T cell receptor beta chain was found a few times. This record belongs to a study of T-cell reconstitution after alpha-beta-depleted transplantation in children. This CDR3 comprises 17 residues. Germline lookup yields CDR1 SGDLS and CDR2 YYNGEE. Trimming left V 2 bases short and J 1 base short, with 15 bases between. Library preparation (for TCRbeta) was performed with unique molecular identifiers. TCRdb re-called the PCR reads with MiXCR, one entry per CDR3 protein. This sample has about 240,000 distinct CDR3 sequences, with about 26% found just once. The source is a girl aged 2 to 9 with Fanconi anemia, due to receive a stem cell transplant. The source was PBMCs, collected before TCRalphabeta/CD19-depleted stem cell transplant. J is TRBJ2-2 and V is TRBV9; D gene unclear. CDR3 DNA sequence: TGTGCCAGCAGCGTTGCCGTTCTGGCAGGGAACACCGGGGAGCTGTTTTTT. Encoded protein: CASSVAVLAGNTGELFF.